Following are 7 T cell receptor beta chains from one sample sequenced in a study of blood T cell repertoires in COVID-19. Sequencing was performed with immunoSEQ multiplex PCR; in TCRdb, only in-frame clones are kept and a portion is missing. The sample yields approximately 150,000 clones, more than 65% seen once. What was sequenced was peripheral blood. The receptors were gathered from a woman between 50 and 59 years old in a cohort sampled during active or convalescent COVID-19.

A few counts support this clone. The chain links TRBV19 to TRBJ1-5, with 8 bases lining up with TRBD1. CDR3 size: 15 residues. The junction had 6 bases not matched to a gene; V was cut back by 4 bases and J by 4 bases. Germline CDR1 and CDR2: LNHDA and SQIVND (reference sequence). Written as DNA, the CDR3 is TGTGCCAGTAGTAAAGGACAGGGTGCAAATCAGCCCCAGCATTTT. Translated, it gives CASSKGQGANQPQHF.

This clone was found a few times. The gene calls are TRBV5-5 and TRBJ1-3, with no clear D. Germline assignment: CDR1 SGHKS and CDR2 YYEKEE (reference sequence). V shed 2 bases and J shed 1 base, with 7 bases lying between them. The CDR3 is 14 residues long. CDR3 amino acids: CASSFGGSGNTIYF. The CDR3 nucleotides read TGTGCCAGCAGCTTTGGAGGGTCTGGAAACACCATATATTTT.

The rearrangement links TRBV6-4 to TRBJ2-1, with 9 bases matching TRBD1. The CDR3 has 15 residues. V lost 2 bases and J lost 3; bases outside the gene matches: 2. The germline gives CDR1 MRHNA, CDR2 SNTAGT. The DNA of the CDR3 is TGTGCCAGCAGTGACGAGACAGGGGGCTACAATGAGCAGTTCTTC. Amino acid sequence: CASSDETGGYNEQFF.

V usage is TRBV7-2 and J usage is TRBJ2-7; 8 bases match TRBD1. After removal of 5 bases from V and 4 bases from J, the junction contained 7 bases not matched to a gene. The germline gives CDR1 SGHTA, CDR2 FQGNSA. The CDR3 has 14 amino acids. CDR3 sequence reads: CASSETGVRYEQYF. DNA for the CDR3: TGTGCCAGCAGCGAGACAGGGGTTCGGTACGAGCAGTACTTC. Drawing the rest from reference TRBV7-2 and TRBJ2-7, the complete variable domain is GAGVSQSPSNKVTEKGKDVELRCDPISGHTALYWYRQSLGQGLEFLIYFQGNSAPDKSGLPSDRFSAERTGGSVSTLTIQRTQQEDSAVYLCASSETGVRYEQYFGPGTRLTVT.

V usage is TRBV18 and J usage is TRBJ1-4; D is unresolved. The CDR3 is 16 amino acids. Germline CDR1 and CDR2: KGHSH and LQKENI. Trimming took off 3 bases at V and 2 bases at J, with 13 bases between the two ends. CDR3 residues: CASSPLGPGTNEKLFF. CDR3 sequence (DNA): TGTGCCAGCTCACCGCTCGGCCCCGGGACTAATGAAAAACTGTTTTTT.

V usage is TRBV27 and J usage is TRBJ1-5; unclear D gene. The germline CDR1 and CDR2 sequences are MNHEY and SMNVEV (reference sequence). CDR3 length equals 13 residues. The germline V and J ends were trimmed by 0 bases and 3 bases, with 3 bases remaining between them. CDR3 DNA: TGTGCCAGCAGTTTATCCTCCAATCAGCCCCAGCATTTT. This gives the protein CASSLSSNQPQHF.

This rearrangement joins TRBV7-9 to TRBJ1-2; the match to TRBD1 covers 7 bases. CDR1 is SEHNR, CDR2 FQNEAQ, per germline (reference sequence). V trimming: 1 base; J trimming: 4 bases; junction bases outside the gene matches: 9. CDR3 length: 16 residues. As DNA, the CDR3 is TGTGCCAGCAGCTTAGTGCCCGCGGGACAGACCTATGGCTACACCTTC. Translated, it gives CASSLVPAGQTYGYTF.